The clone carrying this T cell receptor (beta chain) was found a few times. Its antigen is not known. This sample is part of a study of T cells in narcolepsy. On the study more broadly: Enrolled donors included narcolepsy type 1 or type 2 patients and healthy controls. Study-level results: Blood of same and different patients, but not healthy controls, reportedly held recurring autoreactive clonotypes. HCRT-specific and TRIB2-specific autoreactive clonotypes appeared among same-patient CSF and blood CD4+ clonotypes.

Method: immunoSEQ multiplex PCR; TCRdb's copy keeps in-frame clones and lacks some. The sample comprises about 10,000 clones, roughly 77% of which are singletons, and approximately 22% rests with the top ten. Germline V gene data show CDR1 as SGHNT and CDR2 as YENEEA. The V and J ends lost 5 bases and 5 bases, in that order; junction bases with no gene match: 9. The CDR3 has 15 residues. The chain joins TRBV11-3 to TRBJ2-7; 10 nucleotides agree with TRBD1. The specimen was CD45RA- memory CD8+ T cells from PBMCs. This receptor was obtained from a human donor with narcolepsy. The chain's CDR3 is CASSPAGTGDNEQYF. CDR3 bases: TGTGCCAGCAGCCCCGCCGGGACAGGGGACAACGAGCAGTACTTC. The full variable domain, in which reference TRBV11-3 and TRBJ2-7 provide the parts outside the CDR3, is EAGVVQSPRYKIIEKKQPVAFWCNPISGHNTLYWYLQNLGQGPELLIRYENEEAVDDSQLPKDRFSAERLKGVDSTLKIQPAELGDSAVYLCASSPAGTGDNEQYFGPGTRLTVT.